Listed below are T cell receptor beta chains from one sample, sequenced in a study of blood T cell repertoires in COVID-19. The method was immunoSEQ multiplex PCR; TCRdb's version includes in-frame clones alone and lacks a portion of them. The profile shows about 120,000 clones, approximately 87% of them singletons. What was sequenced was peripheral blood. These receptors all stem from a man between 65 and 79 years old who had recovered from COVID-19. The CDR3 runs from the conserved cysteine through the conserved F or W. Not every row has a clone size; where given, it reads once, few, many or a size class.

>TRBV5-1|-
CASEASGGALPDTQYF
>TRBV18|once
CASSTGFKDEQFF
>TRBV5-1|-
CASSPGTAEQETQYF
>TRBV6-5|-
CASSYRGTGELFF
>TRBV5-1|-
CASSLDGTDTEAFF
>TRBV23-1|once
CASRRQGGYGYTF
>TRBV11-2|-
CASSLARHTRDTF
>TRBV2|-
CASTQGLAGDAYEQYF
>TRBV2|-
CASSWTASSYEQYF
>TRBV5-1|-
CASSRDRGDNYGYTF
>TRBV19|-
CASSIDRGEELFF
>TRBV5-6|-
CASTKDGGFTEAFF
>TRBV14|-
CASSLGGAGAYEQYF